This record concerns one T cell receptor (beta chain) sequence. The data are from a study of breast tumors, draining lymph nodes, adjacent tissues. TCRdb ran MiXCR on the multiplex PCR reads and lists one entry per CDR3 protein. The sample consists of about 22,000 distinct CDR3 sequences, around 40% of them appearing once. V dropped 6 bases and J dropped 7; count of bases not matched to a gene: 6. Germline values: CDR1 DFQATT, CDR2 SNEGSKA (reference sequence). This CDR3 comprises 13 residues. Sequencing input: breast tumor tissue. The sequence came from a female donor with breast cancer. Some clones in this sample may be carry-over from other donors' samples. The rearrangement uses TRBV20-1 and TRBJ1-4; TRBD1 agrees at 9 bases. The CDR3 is CSAWDRESEKLFF. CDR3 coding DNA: TGCAGTGCCTGGGACAGGGAAAGTGAAAAACTGTTTTTT.